These 29 T cell receptor beta chains were all obtained from the same sample, sequenced in a study of OX40 agonist ivuxolimab in advanced cancers. This table comes from immunoSEQ multiplex PCR, and its TCRdb copy is limited to in-frame clones, with some not included. The repertoire consists of around 80,000 clones, with about 88% occurring once and the leading ten covering about 1%. The sample in question was CD4+ or CD8+ T cells sorted from blood, obtained in a trial of the OX40 agonist ivuxolimab. Receptor source: an adult with an advanced solid tumor such as melanoma, head and neck, liver or kidney cancer.

The chain joins TRBV5-1 to TRBJ2-7, with 9 bases aligning to TRBD1. Germline V CDR1 and CDR2: SGHRS, YFSETQ. V lost 0 bases to trimming and J lost 6 bases; unmatched junction nucleotides: 7. CDR3 length equals 15 residues. The CDR3 region is CASSLDRTGESEQYF. The DNA of the CDR3 is TGCGCCAGCAGCTTGGATAGGACAGGGGAAAGCGAGCAGTACTTC. The whole variable domain, remainder taken from reference TRBV5-1 and TRBJ2-7, is KAGVTQTPRYLIKTRGQQVTLSCSPISGHRSVSWYQQTPGQGLQFLFEYFSETQRNKGNFPGRFSGRQFSNSRSEMNVSTLELGDSALYLCASSLDRTGESEQYFGPGTRLTVT.

The chain has TRBV21-1 and TRBJ2-4; the table assigns TRBD2, which was not confirmed against the DNA. TRBV21-1 is assigned pseudogene status. This CDR3 region has 14 residues. The CDR3 nucleotides read TGTGCCAGCAGCAAATTATCAGGGAGGAACATTCAGTACTTC. Protein: CASSKLSGRNIQYF.

V usage is TRBV18 and J usage is TRBJ2-7; TRBD1 is a possible D gene (5 bases). The V end lost 4 bases, the J end lost 2 bases, and 15 bases lay between the germline ends. This CDR3 has 15 residues. Germline V CDR1 and CDR2: KGHSH, LQKENI. CDR3 nucleotides: TGTGCCAGCTCACTGGGTACAGGATTCCCCTACGAGCAGTACTTC. It is translated as CASSLGTGFPYEQYF.

The V gene is TRBV5-1, the J gene TRBJ1-2; tentative D call: TRBD1 (6 bases). Germline V lookup: CDR1 SGHRS, CDR2 YFSETQ. The germline V and J ends were trimmed by 2 bases and 6 bases, with 17 bases remaining between them. This CDR3 spans 15 amino acids. The CDR3 DNA is TGCGCCAGCAGCTTCCCGGGGGCTGAGGAGGATGGCTACACCTTC. This translates into CASSFPGAEEDGYTF.

V gene TRBV2 combines with J gene TRBJ1-1; D is unclear. The germline gives CDR1 SNHLY, CDR2 FYNNEI. Trimming took off 1 base at V and 1 base at J, with 4 bases between the two ends. The length of the CDR3 is 13 residues. The CDR3 here is CASSEEANTEAFF. The CDR3 nucleotides read TGTGCCAGCAGTGAAGAGGCGAACACTGAAGCTTTCTTT.

This chain connects TRBV2 to TRBJ2-1; D is possibly TRBD2 (6 bases). V lost 2 bases and J lost 0, with 8 bases in between. Germline CDR1 reads SNHLY; CDR2 reads FYNNEI. The CDR3 runs 15 residues. The CDR3 nucleotides read TGTGCCAGCAGTGAACTAGCGACCTCCTACAATGAGCAGTTCTTC. Its translation: CASSELATSYNEQFF. The variable domain in full, with the rest retrieved from reference TRBV2 and TRBJ2-1, is EPEVTQTPSHQVTQMGQEVILRCVPISNHLYFYWYRQILGQKVEFLVSFYNNEISEKSEIFDDQFSVERPDGSNFTLKIRSTKLEDSAMYFCASSELATSYNEQFFGPGTRLTVL.

The rearrangement uses TRBV6-1 and TRBJ2-7, with 11 bases lining up with TRBD2. J was trimmed by 0 bases and V by 0 bases; bases with no gene match: 7. Germline CDR1 reads MNHNS; CDR2 reads SASEGT. This CDR3 has 18 residues. This chain's CDR3 is CASSEATSGILSSYEQYF. Here the CDR3 DNA reads TGTGCCAGCAGTGAAGCGACTAGCGGGATCTTGAGCTCCTACGAGCAGTACTTC.

This rearrangement joins TRBV5-5 to TRBJ1-3; no definite D call. Trimming shortened V by 2 bases and J by 0 bases, and 12 bases separated the two germline ends. Germline V lookup: CDR1 SGHKS, CDR2 YYEKEE (reference sequence). The CDR3 contains 16 residues. The CDR3 loop reads CASSLGPGHSGNTIYF. In nucleotides, the CDR3 is TGTGCCAGCAGCTTAGGCCCAGGTCACTCTGGAAACACCATATATTTT.

This clone was observed once. The V and J genes are TRBV29-1 and TRBJ2-1; 11 nucleotides agree with TRBD2. Germline trimming cut 1 base from V and 6 bases from J; bases unmatched to any gene: 2. Germline CDR1 and CDR2: SQVTM and ANQGSEA. The CDR3 totals 14 residues. CDR3 nucleotides: TGCAGCGTTGAAGGCACTAGCGGGAGCAATGAGCAGTTCTTC. It encodes CSVEGTSGSNEQFF.

The V call is TRBV5-1, the J call TRBJ2-2; maybe TRBD1 (5 bases). The V gene's germline CDR1 is SGHRS and CDR2 YFSETQ. The V end was cut by 0 bases, the J end by 6 bases, with 12 bases between. This CDR3 has 15 amino acids. The CDR3 sequence is CASSLEAGMAGELFF. In DNA, the CDR3 is TGCGCCAGCAGCTTGGAGGCAGGGATGGCCGGGGAGCTGTTTTTT.

V gene TRBV5-4 combines with J gene TRBJ2-7, with a weak D call TRBD1 (6 bases). Germline assignment: CDR1 SGHNT and CDR2 YYREEE (reference sequence). Between the trimmed V and J ends, which lost 4 bases and 1 base, there was a span of 15 bases. CDR3 size: 15 residues. The CDR3 region has the DNA TGTGCCAGCAGCGAGAGCCAGGGGTCGTCCTACGAGCAGTACTTC. Protein product: CASSESQGSSYEQYF.

The chain recombines TRBV6-6 with TRBJ1-1, with 7 positions matching TRBD1. The CDR3 loop spans 15 amino acids. With V trimmed by 1 base and J by 6 bases, 8 bases remained unmatched. Germline V gives CDR1 MNHNY, CDR2 SVGAGI (reference sequence). The CDR3 coding sequence is TGTGCCAGCAGTTACTACTCACCGGGACAGTCTGAAGCTTTCTTT. Translated: CASSYYSPGQSEAFF.

V usage is TRBV18 and J usage is TRBJ1-3; 7 bases map to TRBD1. In germline, CDR1 is KGHSH, CDR2 LQKENI. V shed 3 bases, J shed 2 bases, and the junction held 4 bases outside the gene matches. This CDR3 spans 15 amino acids. The CDR3 nucleotides are TGTGCCAGCTCACCCCAGACAGGGACTGGAAACACCATATATTTT. Residues: CASSPQTGTGNTIYF.

The rearrangement uses TRBV9 and TRBJ2-3, with 8 bases that match TRBD2. The CDR3 spans 15 residues. Germline V gene lookup returns CDR1 SGDLS and CDR2 YYNGEE. Trimming at V came to 1 base and at J to 2 bases, leaving 3 bases not matched to a gene. The CDR3: CASSVLRGDTDTQYF. The CDR3 DNA reads TGTGCCAGCAGCGTACTGCGGGGGGACACAGATACGCAGTATTTT.

The CDR3 sequence: CASSSPSQGEQYF. CDR3 nucleotides: TGTGCCAGCAGCTCGCCATCCCAGGGCGAGCAGTACTTC. This chain connects TRBV5-5 to TRBJ2-7; possibly TRBD1 for D (5 bases). Deletions cut 3 bases from V and 6 bases from J, with 13 bases between. The CDR3 is 13 amino acids. Looked up from germline, CDR1 is SGHKS and CDR2 is YYEKEE (reference sequence).

The J gene is TRBJ2-3, the V gene TRBV30; no reliable D call. In germline, CDR1 is GTSNPN, CDR2 SVGIG (reference sequence). The ends were cut back, 0 bases at V and 3 bases at J, with 13 bases in the middle. The CDR3 is made up of 15 amino acids. This CDR3 is CAWSVTPSQTDTQYF. CDR3 coding DNA: TGTGCCTGGAGTGTAACCCCATCCCAAACAGATACGCAGTATTTT. Supplemented by reference TRBV30 and TRBJ2-3, the full variable domain reads SQTIHQWPATLVQPVGSPLSLECTVEGTSNPNLYWYRQAAGRGLQLLFYSVGIGQISSEVPQNLSASRPQDRQFILSSKKLLLSDSGFYLCAWSVTPSQTDTQYFGPGTRLTVL.

The V call is TRBV6-1, the J call TRBJ1-2; D gene ambiguous. V shed 1 base and J shed 5 bases, with 11 bases lying between them. Germline V CDR1 and CDR2: MNHNS, SASEGT. CDR3 length equals 14 residues. CDR3 protein: CASSEVTALYGYTF. Here the CDR3 DNA reads TGTGCCAGCAGTGAAGTTACAGCCCTTTATGGCTACACCTTC.

The V gene is TRBV7-2, the J gene TRBJ1-2; D unresolved. This CDR3 contains 15 residues. With 1 base removed from V and 4 bases from J, the gap between germline ends came to 13 bases. Germline V gene data show CDR1 as SGHTA and CDR2 as FQGNSA. In DNA form, the CDR3 reads TGTGCCAGCAGCTTAGTTGTGACGGTGTCCTATGGCTACACCTTC. It translates to CASSLVVTVSYGYTF.

The gene calls are TRBV18 and TRBJ2-2; TRBD1 agrees at 11 bases. The length of the CDR3 is 16 residues. V lost 0 bases and J lost 4; bases outside the gene matches: 1. Germline CDR1 reads KGHSH; CDR2 reads LQKENI. The CDR3 sequence: CASSPPGTGGTGELFF. For the CDR3, the DNA is TGTGCCAGCTCACCACCCGGGACAGGGGGCACCGGGGAGCTGTTTTTT.

The V and J genes are TRBV6-5 and TRBJ2-2, with TRBD1 as a possible D gene (6 bases). V was trimmed by 2 bases and J by 11 bases, leaving 15 bases between them. CDR1 is MNHEY and CDR2 is SVGAGI in the germline V gene. There are 14 residues in the CDR3. This CDR3 reads CASSYPGAVSELFF. The DNA for the CDR3 is TGTGCCAGCAGTTACCCAGGGGCGGTCAGCGAGCTGTTTTTT.

This clone was counted a few times. This sequence joins TRBV7-6 and TRBJ2-1; TRBD1 matches 10 bases. V was clipped by 6 bases and J by 7 bases; unmatched bases: 6. CDR1 is SGHVS, CDR2 FNYEAQ, per germline. CDR3 length equals 14 residues. In DNA, the CDR3 is TGTGCCAGCAGTTCCGGGACAGGGGTGAATGAGCAGTTCTTC. It specifies CASSSGTGVNEQFF.

The rearrangement links TRBV7-6 to TRBJ1-1; D is possibly TRBD1 (6 bases). The germline V gene has CDR1 SGHVS and CDR2 FNYEAQ. The CDR3 loop spans 15 amino acids. The V and J ends lost 5 bases and 4 bases respectively, with 17 bases between them. The CDR3 nucleotides are TGTGCCAGCAGCCGATTTGGGGGCGAGAGCACTGAAGCTTTCTTT. Its protein product is CASSRFGGESTEAFF.

The V call is TRBV11-2, the J call TRBJ2-3; 13 bases line up with TRBD2. Germline assignment: CDR1 SGHAT and CDR2 FQNNGV. The CDR3 covers 16 residues. The ends lost 5 bases at V and 2 bases at J; junction bases unmatched: 4. The CDR3 bases are TGTGCCAGCAGCGCACTAGCGGGGGGGCTCACAGATACGCAGTATTTT. This sequence encodes CASSALAGGLTDTQYF.

The rearrangement joins TRBV5-6 to TRBJ2-7; 7 bases are a match to TRBD2. V lost 5 bases to trimming and J lost 3 bases; unmatched junction nucleotides: 8. CDR3 length: 14 amino acids. Germline assignment: CDR1 SGHDT and CDR2 YYEEEE. CDR3 in amino acids: CASSSPGGYYEQYF. CDR3 bases: TGTGCCAGCAGTTCTCCGGGGGGTTACTACGAGCAGTACTTC.

This clone appeared a few times. This chain connects TRBV6-5 to TRBJ1-2; possibly TRBD1 for D (6 bases). V lost 5 bases and J 4 bases, leaving 11 bases between the germline ends. Germline CDR1 is MNHEY and CDR2 is SVGAGI. The CDR3 has 13 residues. DNA for the CDR3: TGTGCCAGCAGTGATGCGGGGGCCTATGGCTACACCTTC. The encoded protein is CASSDAGAYGYTF.

The genes are TRBV7-6 and TRBJ1-2; unclear D gene. Between the trimmed V and J ends, which lost 4 bases and 1 base, there was a span of 16 bases. CDR3 size: 16 residues. Germline-derived CDR1 and CDR2 are SGHVS and FNYEAQ. CDR3 nucleotide sequence: TGTGCCAGCAGCTACTCCAGTACCCCCCTTAACTATGGCTACACCTTC. Its translation: CASSYSSTPLNYGYTF.

V is TRBV18 and J is TRBJ1-4, with 7 nucleotides matching TRBD1. The germline V gene has CDR1 KGHSH and CDR2 LQKENI. The V and J ends lost 0 bases and 11 bases, in that order; junction bases with no gene match: 9. The CDR3 totals 15 residues. The CDR3 reads CASSPPERGPGKLFF. The CDR3 DNA reads TGTGCCAGCTCACCACCTGAGAGGGGGCCAGGGAAACTGTTTTTT.

The V gene is TRBV4-2, the J gene TRBJ1-2; 11 bases are shared with TRBD1. V dropped 0 bases and J dropped 4; count of bases not matched to a gene: 7. Germline V gene sequence: CDR1 LGHNA, CDR2 YNFKEQ. The CDR3 has 17 amino acids. The CDR3 reads CASSQDFGTGGVYGYTF. The CDR3 DNA is TGTGCCAGCAGCCAAGATTTCGGGACAGGGGGGGTCTATGGCTACACCTTC.

The chain combines TRBV19 with TRBJ1-1, with 7 bases that match TRBD1. There are 15 residues in the CDR3. CDR1 LNHDA and CDR2 SQIVND come from the germline V gene (reference sequence). J was trimmed by 5 bases and V by 5 bases; bases with no gene match: 11. The CDR3 bases are TGTGCCAGTAGTCATGCTCGACAGGGAGGGACTGAAGCTTTCTTT. This sequence encodes CASSHARQGGTEAFF. The full variable domain, its missing parts supplied by reference TRBV19 and TRBJ1-1, is DGGITQSPKYLFRKEGQNVTLSCEQNLNHDAMYWYRQDPGQGLRLIYYSQIVNDFQKGDIAEGYSVSREKKESFPLTVTSAQKNPTAFYLCASSHARQGGTEAFFGQGTRLTVV.